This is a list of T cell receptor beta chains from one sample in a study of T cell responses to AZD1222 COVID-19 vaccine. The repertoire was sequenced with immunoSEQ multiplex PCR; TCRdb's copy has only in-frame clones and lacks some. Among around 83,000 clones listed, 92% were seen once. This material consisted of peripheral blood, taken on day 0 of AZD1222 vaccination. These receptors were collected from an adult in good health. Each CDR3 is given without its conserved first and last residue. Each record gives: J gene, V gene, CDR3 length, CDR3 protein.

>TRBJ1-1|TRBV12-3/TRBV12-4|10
ASSWLRLVAF
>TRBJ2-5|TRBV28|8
AGPLVGQY
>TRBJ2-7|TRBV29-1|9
SVAFGLEQY
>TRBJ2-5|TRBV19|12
ASRPVAGGETQY
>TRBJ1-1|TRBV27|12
ASSLWGENTEAF
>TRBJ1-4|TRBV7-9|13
ASSSTGTRNEKLF
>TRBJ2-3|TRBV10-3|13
AIKRQRENADTQY
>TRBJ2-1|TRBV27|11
ASSTIARNEQF
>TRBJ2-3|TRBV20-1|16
SDSTGLGAGYSTDTQY
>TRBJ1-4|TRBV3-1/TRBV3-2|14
ASSQVGLQGYEKLF
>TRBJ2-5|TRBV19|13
ASSGVHRGQETQY
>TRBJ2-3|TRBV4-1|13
ASSWDPLGADTQY
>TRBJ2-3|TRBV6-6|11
ATGKQGTDTQY
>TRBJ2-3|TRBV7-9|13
ASSLVTLAPGTQY
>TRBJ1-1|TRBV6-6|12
ASSYTGDATEAF
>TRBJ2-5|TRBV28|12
ASSSGPIQETQY
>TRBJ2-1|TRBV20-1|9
SAQFLDEQF
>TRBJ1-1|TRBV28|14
ASSIRTGRGNTEAF
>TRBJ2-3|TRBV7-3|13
ASSLVAGPGDTQY
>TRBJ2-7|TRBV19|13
ASSMSSGNSYEQY
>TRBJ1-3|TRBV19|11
ASRSTVVNTIY
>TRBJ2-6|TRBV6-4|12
ASSDNSGANVLT
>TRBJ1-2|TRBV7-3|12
ASSPGGGNYGYT
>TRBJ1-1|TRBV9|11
ASSVVWQPEAF
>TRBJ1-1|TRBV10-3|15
AISESARQGAFTEAF
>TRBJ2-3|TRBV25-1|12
ASSAGSGLDTQY
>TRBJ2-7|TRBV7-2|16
ASSPGTSGSGPPYEQY
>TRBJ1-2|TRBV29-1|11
SVGGGEGYGYT
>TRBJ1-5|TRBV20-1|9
SARNYQPQH
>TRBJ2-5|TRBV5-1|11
ASSIGQQETQY
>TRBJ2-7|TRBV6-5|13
ASIFHPTPSYEQY
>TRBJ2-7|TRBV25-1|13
ASSEIGTAAYEQY
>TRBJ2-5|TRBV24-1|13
ATSDSRGLGETQY